This T cell receptor (beta chain) was sequenced during a study of T cell responses to AZD1222 COVID-19 vaccine. Study summary: The study pooled second doses at about 4 or about 12 weeks.

Study-wide findings and caveats: Vaccine-associated CD4 TCRs ranged over spike, dominating at 160-218 and 743-854. An increase in Spike-specific TCR breadth and depth was observed after two AZD1222 doses. Possibly, clonal diversity was underestimated; donors were largely white British and included more females.

V trimming: 0 bases; J trimming: 8 bases; junction bases outside the gene matches: 2. This CDR3 region has 14 residues. Germline values: CDR1 SEHNR, CDR2 FQNEAQ (reference sequence). Sequenced by immunoSEQ multiplex PCR; TCRdb stores in-frame clones only, minus some. The sample shows 95,000 to 150,000 clones, 75% to 90% of them seen only once. With regard to this clone: As yet, its antigen is unknown.

The specimen was peripheral blood, collected on day 0 of AZD1222 vaccination. The chain couples TRBV7-9 to TRBJ1-4, with TRBD1 matching 8 bases. This receptor was identified in an adult in good health. The CDR3 region is CASSLARGREKLFF. As DNA, the CDR3 is TGTGCCAGCAGCTTAGCCAGGGGGCGAGAAAAACTGTTTTTT.